Below are 23 T cell receptor beta chains sequenced from a single sample in a study of early T cells in non-severe SARS-CoV-2 infection. TCRdb called the 5' RACE reads again in MiXCR, with one record for every CDR3 protein. This sample yields 45,000 or so distinct CDR3 sequences, of which around 6% are seen a single time; 12% belongs to the top ten. The sequencing input was whole blood. The receptor source for this set is an adult who was a healthcare worker with PCR-confirmed SARS-CoV-2 infection or an uninfected control (not recorded which).

This clonotype was observed many times. The chain joins TRBV5-4 to TRBJ2-1; 7 positions agree with TRBD2. Germline V gives CDR1 SGHNT, CDR2 YYREEE (reference sequence). J gave up 8 bases and V 0 bases, and 8 bases lay outside the gene matches. The CDR3 consists of 15 residues. The chain's CDR3 is CASSLARGTMDEQFF. The CDR3 bases are TGTGCCAGCAGCTTGGCACGGGGGACTATGGATGAGCAGTTCTTC.

In its sample, this clonotype was seen many times. V gene TRBV6-5 combines with J gene TRBJ2-5, with TRBD2 matching over 7 bases. Germline V lookup: CDR1 MNHEY, CDR2 SVGAGI. This CDR3 has 14 amino acids. V lost 2 bases, J lost 2 bases, and 2 bases stayed unmatched. The CDR3 DNA sequence: TGTGCCAGCAGTTACCGGACTAGGCAAGAGACCCAGTACTTC. Translating it yields CASSYRTRQETQYF.

This clonotype occurred many times. This chain connects TRBV28 to TRBJ1-1; D unresolved. Germline V gene lookup returns CDR1 MDHEN and CDR2 SYDVKM. V dropped 7 bases and J dropped 4 bases, with 13 bases sitting between them. The CDR3 covers 13 residues. The CDR3, as DNA: TGTGCCAGCACTCTAGGCTACCCCACTGAAGCTTTCTTT. Its protein product is CASTLGYPTEAFF.

The V and J genes are TRBV4-1 and TRBJ2-7; 9 bases map to TRBD1. With V trimmed by 4 bases and J by 5 bases, 3 bases remained unmatched. The CDR3 runs 13 residues. The germline V gene encodes CDR1 MGHRA and CDR2 YSYEKL. In DNA form, the CDR3 reads TGCGCCAGCAGCCGGACAGGGGATAACGAGCAGTACTTC. Its translation: CASSRTGDNEQYF.

This clonotype was detected many times. The chain recombines TRBV20-1 with TRBJ1-4; D unclear. In germline, CDR1 is DFQATT, CDR2 SNEGSKA (reference sequence). V gave up 0 bases and J gave up 8 bases, with 22 bases separating them. The CDR3 runs to 17 residues. The CDR3 nucleotides are TGCAGTGCTAGAGAGACCCCACTCTGGGCGGAGAAGGAAAAACTGTTTTTT. Encoded protein: CSARETPLWAEKEKLFF.

The chain uses TRBV7-8 and TRBJ2-2; 8 positions agree with TRBD2. With 5 bases clipped from V and 0 bases from J, the junction kept 2 bases outside the gene matches. Looked up from germline, CDR1 is SGHVS and CDR2 is FQNEAQ. This CDR3 comprises 15 residues. In DNA form, the CDR3 reads TGTGCCAGCAGCCGTAGCGGGGCGAACACCGGGGAGCTGTTTTTT. Translated, it gives CASSRSGANTGELFF.

This clonotype was detected many times. This chain joins TRBV29-1 and TRBJ2-1, with D tentatively TRBD1 or TRBD2 (5 bases each). CDR1 and CDR2 from the germline V gene are SQVTM and ANQGSEA. This CDR3 has 15 amino acids. Trimming cost V 4 bases and J 10 bases, with 23 bases left between them. CDR3 sequence reads: CSVGVAGTFSPEQFF. CDR3 coding DNA: TGCAGCGTTGGGGTCGCAGGGACCTTCTCTCCCGAGCAGTTCTTC.

This chain joins TRBV25-1 and TRBJ1-2; D may be TRBD1 (5 bases). Germline V gene lookup returns CDR1 MGHDK and CDR2 SYGVNS. The CDR3 covers 15 residues. V was clipped by 3 bases and J by 6 bases, with 17 bases between them. CDR3 amino acids: CASSEDTLPSHGYTF. In DNA, the CDR3 is TGTGCCAGCAGTGAGGACACCTTACCCTCCCATGGCTACACCTTC.

The chain recombines TRBV6-1 with TRBJ2-2, with 7 bases identical to TRBD1. With 7 bases clipped from V and 0 bases from J, the junction kept 5 bases outside the gene matches. Germline CDR1 and CDR2: MNHNS and SASEGT. CDR3 length: 15 amino acids. CDR3 amino acids: CASTRDRANTGELFF. The CDR3 bases are TGTGCCAGCACCCGGGACAGAGCGAACACCGGGGAGCTGTTTTTT.

This clonotype was counted ten times or more. The chain has TRBV6-5 and TRBJ2-5; possibly TRBD1 or TRBD2 for D (5 bases each). This CDR3 spans 16 amino acids. Trimming removed 2 bases from V and 5 bases from J, with 18 bases in between. The germline V gene has CDR1 MNHEY and CDR2 SVGAGI. In DNA, the CDR3 is TGTGCCAGCAGTTACGGGCCGGGGACGATAGAGGAGACCCAGTACTTC. The encoded protein is CASSYGPGTIEETQYF.

The sample holds many counts of this clonotype. The rearrangement uses TRBV6-6 and TRBJ1-4; TRBD1 aligns across 8 bases. The length of the CDR3 is 14 residues. V lost 4 bases to trimming and J lost 7 bases; unmatched junction nucleotides: 5. Per the germline V gene, CDR1 is MNHNY and CDR2 is SVGAGI (reference sequence). CDR3 coding DNA: TGTGCCAGCAGTTTGACAGGGGAAGCTGAAAAACTGTTTTTT. It specifies CASSLTGEAEKLFF.

This clonotype appeared many times. The V call is TRBV29-1, the J call TRBJ1-1; no clear D gene. This CDR3 comprises 15 residues. V dropped 0 bases and J dropped 3 bases, with 14 bases sitting between them. CDR1 is SQVTM, CDR2 ANQGSEA, per germline. This CDR3 reads CSVEEGVAVDTEAFF. The CDR3 DNA reads as TGCAGCGTTGAAGAAGGAGTAGCGGTGGACACTGAAGCTTTCTTT.

The chain joins TRBV9 to TRBJ1-2; no reliable D call. V was trimmed by 3 bases and J by 3 bases, leaving 3 bases between them. CDR3 length: 11 residues. Per the germline V gene, CDR1 is SGDLS and CDR2 is YYNGEE. The CDR3, as DNA: TGTGCCAGCAGCGCAGACTATGGCTACACCTTC. Residues: CASSADYGYTF.

This clonotype has just a few counts. The chain has TRBV7-6 and TRBJ1-1, with D hard to call. Germline CDR1 reads SGHVS; CDR2 reads FNYEAQ. Trimming pared 4 bases from V and 4 bases from J, leaving 10 bases between. This CDR3 has 13 residues. The CDR3 protein is CASSSGGITEAFF. The CDR3 nucleotides read TGTGCCAGCAGCTCTGGTGGTATCACTGAAGCTTTCTTT.

This clonotype occurred many times. V and J are TRBV20-1 and TRBJ2-1; 7 bases match TRBD1. From germline, CDR1 is DFQATT and CDR2 SNEGSKA (reference sequence). This CDR3 contains 16 residues. J gave up 2 bases and V 3 bases, and 10 bases lay outside the gene matches. The CDR3, as DNA: TGCAGTGCTAGCTCCCGACAGGGTACCACCTACAATGAGCAGTTCTTC. Protein sequence: CSASSRQGTTYNEQFF.

J is TRBJ2-3 and V is TRBV7-9; possible D gene TRBD2, 5 bases. The CDR3 has 16 amino acids. V shed 5 bases and J shed 3 bases, with 18 bases lying between them. Germline V gene lookup returns CDR1 SEHNR and CDR2 FQNEAQ (reference sequence). Here the CDR3 reads CASSPRGGLPTDTQYF. CDR3 sequence (DNA): TGTGCCAGCAGCCCACGCGGCGGGCTCCCGACAGATACGCAGTATTTT.

There are many counts of this clonotype. The chain couples TRBV6-6 to TRBJ2-1; 9 positions agree with TRBD2. The V segment lost 8 bases and the J segment 7 bases; nucleotides outside the gene matches: 9. Germline V gene lookup returns CDR1 MNHNY and CDR2 SVGAGI (reference sequence). CDR3 size: 14 residues. Here the CDR3 DNA reads TGTGCCAGCTCCTTAGCGGGGGAGTTAAATGAGCAGTTCTTC. This translates into CASSLAGELNEQFF.

This clonotype was seen only a few times. The V call is TRBV12-5, the J call TRBJ2-2; D is uncertain. The V gene lost 4 bases and the J gene lost 0 bases, with 12 bases spanning the gap. Germline CDR1 reads LGHNT; CDR2 reads FRNRAP. This CDR3 is built from 16 residues. Here the CDR3 DNA reads TGTGCTAGTGGTTCCCGGACGGCTGCGAACACCGGGGAGCTGTTTTTT. Protein: CASGSRTAANTGELFF.

This clonotype was recorded many times. The rearrangement links TRBV18 to TRBJ1-1; D uncertain. The CDR3 runs 15 residues. Germline CDR1 reads KGHSH; CDR2 reads LQKENI. Trimming took off 6 bases at V and 5 bases at J, with 19 bases between the two ends. The CDR3 DNA reads as TGTGCCAGCTCTCCCTCTGGACTATCTAGGACTGAAGCTTTCTTT. Translated: CASSPSGLSRTEAFF.

The sample holds many counts of this clonotype. The chain has TRBV10-3 and TRBJ2-7; D gene uncertain. The length of the CDR3 is 12 residues. From germline, CDR1 is ENHRY and CDR2 SYGVKD. V lost 6 bases and J lost 4, with 10 bases in between. The CDR3 protein is CAISSAGYEQYF. CDR3 in DNA: TGTGCCATCAGCTCCGCCGGGTACGAGCAGTACTTC.

V is TRBV7-2 and J is TRBJ2-3; either TRBD1 or TRBD2 may fit D (5 bases each). The CDR3 has 15 amino acids. With 1 base removed from V and 7 bases from J, the gap between germline ends came to 15 bases. Germline CDR1 reads SGHTA; CDR2 reads FQGNSA. The CDR3 DNA is TGTGCCAGCAGCTTAGGTGCACTAGGGGTAAATACGCAGTATTTT. It is translated as CASSLGALGVNTQYF.

The J gene is TRBJ1-3, the V gene TRBV5-1; D unresolved. Trimming left V 0 bases short and J 1 base short, with 11 bases between. Germline CDR1 reads SGHRS; CDR2 reads YFSETQ. This CDR3 contains 16 residues. CDR3 in amino acids: CASSLGPPESGNTIYF. DNA for the CDR3: TGCGCCAGCAGCTTGGGACCCCCGGAGTCTGGAAACACCATATATTTT.

V gene TRBV2 combines with J gene TRBJ2-5, with 9 bases aligning to TRBD2. The CDR3 is made up of 14 amino acids. Germline CDR1 is SNHLY and CDR2 is FYNNEI. V lost 6 bases and J lost 5; bases outside the gene matches: 7. The CDR3 loop reads CASRGTSLGETQYF. DNA of the CDR3: TGTGCCAGCAGGGGGACTAGCCTCGGGGAGACCCAGTACTTC.